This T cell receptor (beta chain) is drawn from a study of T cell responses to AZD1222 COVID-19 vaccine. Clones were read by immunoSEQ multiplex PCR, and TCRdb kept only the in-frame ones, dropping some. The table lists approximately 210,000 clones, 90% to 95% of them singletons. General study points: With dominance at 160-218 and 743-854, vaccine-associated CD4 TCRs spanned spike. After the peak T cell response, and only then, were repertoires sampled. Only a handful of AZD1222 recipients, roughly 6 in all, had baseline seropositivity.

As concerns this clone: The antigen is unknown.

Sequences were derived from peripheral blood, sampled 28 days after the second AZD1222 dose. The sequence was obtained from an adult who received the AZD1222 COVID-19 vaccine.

This chain's CDR3 is CASSLVPMETGTGYGYTF. The CDR3 DNA reads as TGTGCCAGCAGCTTAGTGCCCATGGAGACAGGGACGGGCTATGGCTACACCTTC. The rearrangement uses TRBV7-9 and TRBJ1-2, with 7 bases matching TRBD1. This CDR3 contains 18 residues. The V gene's germline CDR1 is SEHNR and CDR2 FQNEAQ (reference sequence). Trimming removed 1 base from V and 4 bases from J; junction bases left unmatched: 15.